These T cell receptor beta chains were read from a single sample in a study of shared clonotypes between healthy human individuals. Clones were sequenced by immunoSEQ multiplex PCR, and TCRdb holds only the in-frame ones, with some missing. There are more than 900,000 clones in the sample; 70% to 80% occur only once, and 0.55% to 0.7% lies in the top ten. The specimen sequenced was memory CD4+ T cells from PBMCs. The receptor source for this set is a man younger than 35 in good health. Some clones in this sample may be carry-over from other donors' samples. The CDR3 runs from the conserved cysteine through the conserved F or W. D genes are given only for firm matches. Only some rows state a clone size, as once, few, many or a class for expanded clones.

CDR3 | DNA | size | V | D | J | length
CASRILQASGGTIYF | TGTGCCAGCAGGATACTACAGGCTTCGGGGGGCACCATATATTTT | once | TRBV6-1 | NA | TRBJ1-3 | 15
CASSQSFRQGQQSNEKLFF | TGCGCCAGCAGTCAATCCTTCCGGCAGGGCCAACAAAGTAATGAAAAACTGTTTTTT | NA | TRBV23-1 | NA | TRBJ1-4 | 19
CASSADRGLLDTQYF | TGCGCCAGCAGCGCGGACAGGGGGCTTCTAGATACGCAGTATTTT | once | TRBV5-1 | TRBD1 | TRBJ2-3 | 15
CASGLPGSSGNTIYF | TGTGCCAGCGGGCTTCCGGGTAGCTCTGGAAACACCATATATTTT | NA | TRBV11-2 | NA | TRBJ1-3 | 15
CASSLRGGSPEAFF | TGTGCCAGCAGCTTACGGGGGGGAAGCCCTGAAGCTTTCTTT | NA | TRBV7-2 | NA | TRBJ1-1 | 14
CASSVSHRGEGGYTF | TGTGCCAGCAGCGTATCCCACAGGGGGGAGGGTGGCTACACCTTC | NA | TRBV9 | TRBD1 | TRBJ1-2 | 15
CASSIVGGDYGYTF | TGTGCCAGTAGTATTGTAGGGGGCGACTATGGCTACACCTTC | once | TRBV19 | TRBD1 | TRBJ1-2 | 14
CASSSSLAVKETQYF | TGTGCCAGCAGCTCCTCCCTAGCGGTAAAAGAGACCCAGTACTTC | NA | TRBV6-5 | TRBD2 | TRBJ2-5 | 15
CASSYHPRGAGGQPQHF | TGTGCCAGCAGCTACCACCCCCGGGGGGCTGGGGGTCAGCCCCAGCATTTT | once | TRBV28 | NA | TRBJ1-5 | 17
CASSFRRGYTDTQYF | TGTGCCAGCAGTTTCCGGCGGGGCTACACAGATACGCAGTATTTT | NA | TRBV27 | NA | TRBJ2-3 | 15
CASSFAQETQYF | TGCGCCAGCAGCTTTGCACAAGAGACCCAGTACTTC | NA | TRBV5-1 | NA | TRBJ2-5 | 12
CASSTTGNTEAFF | TGTGCCAGCTCCACCACGGGGAACACTGAAGCTTTCTTT | NA | TRBV18 | NA | TRBJ1-1 | 13
CASSPNTGLAGETQYF | TGTGCCAGCAGCCCGAATACGGGACTAGCGGGAGAGACCCAGTACTTC | NA | TRBV11-3 | TRBD2 | TRBJ2-5 | 16
CATFPGQTYEQYF | TGTGCCACATTTCCCGGACAGACCTACGAGCAGTACTTC | NA | TRBV6-5 | NA | TRBJ2-7 | 13
CASSLGGTSYEQYF | TGTGCCAGCAGCTTGGGCGGGACCTCCTACGAGCAGTACTTC | NA | TRBV5-4 | NA | TRBJ2-7 | 14
CASSSRSGANVLTF | TGTGCCAGCAGCTCACGGTCTGGGGCCAACGTCCTGACTTTC | NA | TRBV5-4 | NA | TRBJ2-6 | 14
CSVNRGGGYTF | TGCAGCGTAAACAGGGGAGGTGGCTACACCTTC | few | TRBV29-1 | TRBD1 | TRBJ1-2 | 11
CASSLVPNEKLFF | TGTGCCAGCAGCTTAGTCCCTAATGAAAAACTGTTTTTT | few | TRBV7-9 | NA | TRBJ1-4 | 13
CASSLGLAGSGYNEQFF | TGTGCCAGCAGCTTAGGCTTAGCGGGATCTGGCTACAATGAGCAGTTCTTC | NA | TRBV13 | TRBD2 | TRBJ2-1 | 17
CASSLTGGGYGYTF | TGTGCCAGCAGCTTAACCGGGGGCGGTTATGGCTACACCTTC | NA | TRBV7-3 | NA | TRBJ1-2 | 14
CASSFSPPPSSGEQYF | TGTGCCAGCAGTTTTTCTCCCCCCCCTAGTTCGGGGGAGCAGTACTTC | NA | TRBV28 | NA | TRBJ2-7 | 16
CASSLVGGTGYGYTF | TGTGCCAGCAGCTTAGTTGGTGGGACAGGATATGGCTACACCTTC | once | TRBV7-8 | TRBD1 | TRBJ1-2 | 15
CASTFTGGLIEAFF | TGTGCCAGCACCTTTACCGGGGGGTTAATCGAAGCTTTCTTT | few | TRBV28 | NA | TRBJ1-1 | 14
CASSPRREKAYEQYF | TGTGCCAGCAGCCCGAGGCGGGAGAAGGCCTACGAGCAGTACTTC | NA | TRBV7-8 | TRBD2 | TRBJ2-7 | 15
CASSLMSTSGYNEQFF | TGCGCCAGCAGCTTGATGAGTACTAGCGGCTACAATGAGCAGTTCTTC | once | TRBV5-1 | TRBD2 | TRBJ2-1 | 16
CASSFGGVGGYEQYF | TGTGCCAGCAGCTTTGGAGGCGTGGGGGGCTACGAGCAGTACTTC | NA | TRBV7-2 | NA | TRBJ2-7 | 15
CASSQSRGTDTQYF | TGCGCCAGCAGCCAAAGTAGGGGCACAGATACGCAGTATTTT | NA | TRBV4-1 | NA | TRBJ2-3 | 14
CAISESTGTALDEQYF | TGTGCCATCAGTGAGTCCACCGGGACCGCCCTAGACGAGCAGTACTTC | NA | TRBV10-3 | NA | TRBJ2-7 | 16
CASSSGTGVGETQYF | TGTGCCAGCAGCTCAGGGACAGGGGTGGGAGAGACCCAGTACTTC | NA | TRBV5-6 | TRBD1 | TRBJ2-5 | 15
CASSLGTAKPSYEQYF | TGTGCCAGCAGCTTAGGAACAGCAAAACCATCCTACGAGCAGTACTTC | NA | TRBV11-2 | NA | TRBJ2-7 | 16
CASSWPSGRADTQYF | TGCGCCAGCAGCTGGCCTAGCGGGAGGGCGGATACGCAGTATTTT | NA | TRBV5-1 | TRBD2 | TRBJ2-3 | 15
CSVDSYWASGSYNEQFF | TGCAGCGTTGATTCCTATTGGGCTAGCGGGAGCTACAATGAGCAGTTCTTC | NA | TRBV29-1 | TRBD2 | TRBJ2-1 | 17
CASSSGSTYEQYF | TGTGCCAGCAGCTCGGGGTCCACCTACGAGCAGTACTTC | NA | TRBV7-3 | NA | TRBJ2-7 | 13
CASSLGGGNYGYTF | TGTGCCAGCAGCTTAGGAGGGGGAAACTATGGCTACACCTTC | NA | TRBV7-8 | NA | TRBJ1-2 | 14
CASSSITDTQYF | TGCGCCAGCAGCTCCATCACAGATACGCAGTATTTT | NA | TRBV5-1 | NA | TRBJ2-3 | 12
CASSPGTYTEAFF | TGTGCCAGCAGTCCAGGGACCTACACTGAAGCTTTCTTT | NA | TRBV28 | NA | TRBJ1-1 | 13
CASSSRDSQQETQYF | TGTGCCAGCAGCTCCAGGGACTCGCAACAAGAGACCCAGTACTTC | many | TRBV4-2 | NA | TRBJ2-5 | 15
CSAREVYEQYF | TGCAGTGCTAGAGAAGTTTACGAGCAGTACTTC | NA | TRBV20-1 | NA | TRBJ2-7 | 11
CASSAGTRQPQHF | TGTGCCAGCAGTGCAGGGACAAGGCAGCCCCAGCATTTT | NA | TRBV28 | NA | TRBJ1-5 | 13
CAWSVNSESQPQHF | TGTGCCTGGAGTGTTAACAGCGAAAGTCAGCCCCAGCATTTT | NA | TRBV30 | NA | TRBJ1-5 | 14
CASRVTGTSPYEQYF | TGTGCCAGCAGGGTAACCGGGACTAGTCCCTACGAGCAGTACTTC | NA | TRBV6-1 | TRBD2 | TRBJ2-7 | 15
CASSLMRQGEGGELFF | TGTGCCAGCAGCCTCATGCGACAGGGTGAGGGCGGGGAGCTGTTTTTT | NA | TRBV7-3 | TRBD1 | TRBJ2-2 | 16
CASSTGLYGYTF | TGTGCCAGCAGTACAGGGCTCTATGGCTACACCTTC | few | TRBV28 | NA | TRBJ1-2 | 12
CASSTSRDRQFYGYTF | TGTGCCAGCAGCACTAGCCGGGACAGACAATTCTATGGCTACACCTTC | NA | TRBV5-5 | TRBD1 | TRBJ1-2 | 16
CASSNTGTLPFF | TGTGCCAGCAGTAATACCGGGACTTTACCATTCTTC | NA | TRBV27 | NA | TRBJ2-1 | 12
CASSQPTMNTEAFF | TGTGCCAGCAGTCAGCCAACCATGAACACTGAAGCTTTCTTT | NA | TRBV2 | NA | TRBJ1-1 | 14
CASSVVSGGHEQFF | TGTGCCAGCAGCGTAGTGTCAGGGGGCCATGAGCAGTTCTTC | NA | TRBV9 | TRBD1 | TRBJ2-1 | 14
CSVGRMGLLTEQYF | TGCAGCGTTGGGAGGATGGGACTACTTACCGAGCAGTACTTC | NA | TRBV29-1 | TRBD2 | TRBJ2-7 | 14
CASSLAGTPYNEQFF | TGTGCCAGCAGTTTAGCGGGAACCCCCTACAATGAGCAGTTCTTC | NA | TRBV7-3 | TRBD2 | TRBJ2-1 | 15
CASSGGLAGVTDTQYF | TGTGCCAGCAGCGGGGGACTAGCGGGAGTCACAGATACGCAGTATTTT | few | TRBV5-4 | TRBD2 | TRBJ2-3 | 16
CASSWGASGNTIYF | TGTGCCAGCTCCTGGGGGGCCTCTGGAAACACCATATATTTT | NA | TRBV6-1 | NA | TRBJ1-3 | 14
CATLGEAGSSGANVLTF | TGTGCCACCCTGGGAGAAGCGGGGAGCTCTGGGGCCAACGTCCTGACTTTC | NA | TRBV21-1 | NA | TRBJ2-6 | 17
CASTNPGDYQPQHF | TGTGCCAGCACCAACCCGGGCGACTATCAGCCCCAGCATTTT | once | TRBV28 | NA | TRBJ1-5 | 14
CASSGQSGKAGNTIYF | TGTGCCAGCAGCGGGCAGTCGGGGAAGGCTGGAAACACCATATATTTT | NA | TRBV7-2 | NA | TRBJ1-3 | 16